This TCR beta chain came from a study of T cell responses to AZD1222 COVID-19 vaccine. General study points: Females made up more of the donors, who were largely white British, and clonal diversity may have come out too low.

Remarks on this clone: The antigen is unknown.

Profiled with immunoSEQ multiplex PCR; TCRdb holds only in-frame clones, not every one. The sample shows over 100,000 clones, 80% to 90% of them seen only once. The germline V and J ends were trimmed by 5 bases and 0 bases, with 12 bases remaining between them. The germline CDR1 and CDR2 sequences are SGHAT and FQNNGV. CDR3 length: 15 amino acids. This chain links TRBV11-2 with TRBJ2-3; D is undetermined. The receptor's source is an adult in good health. The material was peripheral blood, obtained on day 0 of AZD1222 vaccination. CDR3 sequence: CASSRTSGSTDTQYF. The CDR3 nucleotides read TGTGCCAGCAGCCGGACGAGTGGAAGCACAGATACGCAGTATTTT.